These T cell receptor beta chains were read from a single sample in a study of T cells in Graves' hyperthyroidism and ophthalmopathy. TCRdb re-called the multiplex PCR reads with MiXCR, one entry per CDR3 protein. Among 450,000 to 700,000 distinct CDR3 sequences, under 60% were seen once, and the ten largest hold around 17%. Sequencing was performed on peripheral blood or thyroid tissue (not recorded which). These receptors came from an adult woman with Graves' disease, either hyperthyroidism or ophthalmopathy (not recorded which). Each CDR3 is given with its conserved first and last residue. A D gene is named only where the DNA matches it firmly. Clone size appears in some rows only: once, few, many, or a class for an expanded clone.

>TRBJ2-6|TRBV4-1|NA|NA
TGCGCCAGCAGCACCACCGGACGGACTTTC
CASSTTGRTF
>TRBJ2-7|TRBV9|many|NA
TGTGCCAGCAGCGTAGAATTTTCGGATGAGCAGTACTTC
CASSVEFSDEQYF
>TRBJ1-2|TRBV2|once|TRBD1
TGTGCCAGCAGGGGGGACAGTCCTCGGGCACTTTCTGGAAACACCTTC
CASRGDSPRALSGNTF
>TRBJ1-1|TRBV5-1|many|TRBD1
TGCGCCAGCAGATACCGGACAGGGCCGAACACTGAAGCTTTCTTT
CASRYRTGPNTEAFF
>TRBJ2-7|TRBV15|NA|TRBD1
TGTGCCACCAGCGGGACAGGGGTCAGCTACGAGCAGTACTTC
CATSGTGVSYEQYF
>TRBJ2-5|TRBV10-3|NA|NA
TGTGCCATCAGTGCTAGGGGACTCGGGGAGACCCAGTACTTC
CAISARGLGETQYF
>TRBJ1-5|TRBV20-1|few|TRBD1
TGCAGTGCTAGGGGGACAGGGCGGGGCAATCAGCCCCAGCATTTT
CSARGTGRGNQPQHF
>TRBJ2-5|TRBV6-6|NA|NA
TGTGCCAGCAGTTACCCTACAGGGAACTGGGAGACCCAGTACTTC
CASSYPTGNWETQYF
>TRBJ1-2|TRBV7-9|NA|NA
TGTGCCAGCAGCCTCAATGAGGGGGGCCACTATGGCTACACCTTC
CASSLNEGGHYGYTF
>TRBJ2-7|TRBV10-3|NA|TRBD2
TGTGCCATCAGTGAGGAGGGACTAGCCGAGCAGTATTTC
CAISEEGLAEQYF
>TRBJ1-2|TRBV6-2/TRBV6-3|NA|TRBD1
TGTGCCAGCTCCTGGACAGGGGGAGGGGGCTATGGCTACACCTTC
CASSWTGGGGYGYTF
>TRBJ1-4|TRBV9|many|NA
TGTGCCAGCAGCCGAAGACCTGGAACTAATGAAAAACTGTTTTTT
CASSRRPGTNEKLFF
>TRBJ1-5|TRBV20-1|many|NA
TGCAGTGCCCGACACACCGATAGCAATCAGCCCCAGCATTTT
CSARHTDSNQPQHF
>TRBJ1-1|TRBV5-1|many|NA
TGCGCCAGCAGCTTGAGGGTTCTCACTGAAGCTTTCTTT
CASSLRVLTEAFF
>TRBJ1-5|TRBV2|NA|TRBD1
TGTGCCAGCAGTGAATCCGGGACAGGGATGAATCAGCCCCAGCATTTT
CASSESGTGMNQPQHF
>TRBJ2-2|TRBV20-1|NA|TRBD2
TGCAGTGCCACTGGGGTAGGGGTAGCGGGAATGTCCGGGGAGCTGTTTTTT
CSATGVGVAGMSGELFF
>TRBJ1-5|TRBV7-8|many|TRBD1
TGTGCCAGCACCCAAAACAGGGGGAGGCAGCCCCAGCATTTT
CASTQNRGRQPQHF
>TRBJ1-1|TRBV7-2|NA|TRBD1
TGTGCCAGCAGCTTGGCCTTCGACAGGGATGTCGCTGAAGCTTTCTTT
CASSLAFDRDVAEAFF
>TRBJ2-5|TRBV10-3|NA|NA
TGTGCCATCAGTGAGAATTCAGGGATGATGGAGACCCAGTACTTC
CAISENSGMMETQYF
>TRBJ2-5|TRBV10-3|many|NA
TGTGCCATTGGCGTTCAAGAGACCCAGTACTTC
CAIGVQETQYF
>TRBJ1-1|TRBV6-1|NA|NA
TGTGCCAGCAGCCCGGACACCACGTGGCGGGGAGCTGAAGCTTTCTTT
CASSPDTTWRGAEAFF
>TRBJ1-6|TRBV3-1|many|NA
TGTGCCAGCAGTCTCGGGATTACAGGGAATTCACCCCTCCACTTT
CASSLGITGNSPLHF
>TRBJ1-2|TRBV10-3|NA|NA
TGTGCCATCAGTGATAGTTTGCGCACCGGCGCGGATGGCTACACCTTC
CAISDSLRTGADGYTF
>TRBJ1-4|TRBV11-2|many|NA
TGTGCCAGCAGCTTATTGGGGACCTCCGGGGAAAAACTGTTTTTT
CASSLLGTSGEKLFF
>TRBJ1-2|TRBV11-2|once|TRBD1
TGTGCCAGCAGCTTCCTACCGGGACAGGCGGGCTACACCTTC
CASSFLPGQAGYTF
>TRBJ1-2|TRBV29-1|NA|TRBD1
TGCAGCGTCGATTCACAGGGGTATGGCTACACCTTC
CSVDSQGYGYTF
>TRBJ2-5|TRBV10-3|NA|NA
NA
CTISGQGGQPQHFGDGTQCF
>TRBJ2-7|TRBV4-1|many|TRBD2
TGCGCCAGCAGCCATAGACCTAGCGGCTACGAGCAGTACTTC
CASSHRPSGYEQYF
>TRBJ1-5|TRBV20-1|many|NA
TGCAGTGCCGGGAGGACCGATCAGCCCCAGCATTTT
CSAGRTDQPQHF
>TRBJ1-1|TRBV29-1|many|NA
TGCAGCGTTGTAAGACGGATGGGAGAAGCTTTCTTT
CSVVRRMGEAFF
>TRBJ2-5|TRBV10-3|NA|NA
TGTGCCATCAGTGGCCCGGGAGTGGAGACCCAGTACTTC
CAISGPGVETQYF
>TRBJ1-5|TRBV9|many|NA
TGTGCCAGCAGCGTAGAGGCACGAGATCAGCCCCAGCATTTT
CASSVEARDQPQHF
>TRBJ2-2|TRBV11-2|many|TRBD2
TGTGCCAGCAGCTTAACGGGAGGCACCGCGAACACCGGGGAGCTGTTTTTT
CASSLTGGTANTGELFF
>TRBJ2-7|TRBV5-1|NA|TRBD2
TGCGCCAGCAGCTGGGGACTAGCGAACGAGCAGTACTTC
CASSWGLANEQYF
>TRBJ2-5|TRBV11-2|many|TRBD2
TGTGCCAGCAGCTTAGGACTAGCGCCGCAAGAGACCCAGTACTTC
CASSLGLAPQETQYF
>TRBJ2-7|TRBV11-2|few|TRBD1
TGTGCCAGCAGCAACAGGGGGCGGGGGACCTACGAGCAGTACTTC
CASSNRGRGTYEQYF
>TRBJ1-5|TRBV12-3/TRBV12-4|few|TRBD1
TGTGCCAGCAGTTGGCCGGGACAGGATCAGCCCCAGCATTTT
CASSWPGQDQPQHF
>TRBJ2-2|TRBV10-1|many|TRBD1
TGCGCCAGCCAAATACCGGGACAGTACACCGGGGAGCTGTTTTTT
CASQIPGQYTGELFF
>TRBJ1-6|TRBV20-1|NA|TRBD1
TGCAGTGCTAGAGACCGGGACAGGGGGCATAATTCACCCCTCCACTTT
CSARDRDRGHNSPLHF
>TRBJ1-5|TRBV2|many|NA
TGTGCCAGCAGTGAACGCGGAATTATACAGCCCCAGCATTTT
CASSERGIIQPQHF
>TRBJ2-1|TRBV9|once|TRBD2
TGTGCCAGCAGCGTATACAGCGGGATGTACAATGAGCAGTTCTTC
CASSVYSGMYNEQFF
>TRBJ2-7|TRBV5-1|many|NA
TGCGCCAGCAGCTTGGGGGATCAGGGGCCCTACGAGCAGTACTTC
CASSLGDQGPYEQYF
>TRBJ1-2|TRBV9|few|TRBD1
TGTGCCAGCAGCGTAGGAGGGGGCGATGGCTACACCTTC
CASSVGGGDGYTF
>TRBJ1-5|TRBV14|many|NA
TGTGCCAGCAGCCAAGATCTTTATCCCCGGCCCCAGCATTTT
CASSQDLYPRPQHF
>TRBJ2-2|TRBV7-9|many|NA
TGTGCCAGCAGCTTCCGACGGGTCCACGACACCGGGGAGCTGTTTTTT
CASSFRRVHDTGELFF
>TRBJ1-5|TRBV11-2|NA|NA
TGTGCCAGCAGTGAGGTCCGGGGCAATCAGCCCCAGCATTTT
CASSEVRGNQPQHF
>TRBJ1-2|TRBV7-9|NA|NA
TGTGCCAGCTCACGGGGGGTAAACTATGGCTACACCTTC
CASSRGVNYGYTF
>TRBJ1-2|TRBV2|NA|NA
TGTGCCAGCTTAGCTGACACGGCTAGTGACTATGGCTACACCTTC
CASLADTASDYGYTF
>TRBJ2-5|TRBV20-1|NA|TRBD1
TGCAGTGCTATCCAAACGACAGGGGGCGGCGAGACCCAGTACTTC
CSAIQTTGGGETQYF
>TRBJ2-7|TRBV20-1|NA|NA
TGCAGTGCCTGGAGCCGGGACACGGGGACCCTCGGCGAGCAGTACTTC
CSAWSRDTGTLGEQYF
>TRBJ2-7|TRBV2|many|TRBD2
TGTGCCAGCAGTGCGAGGGCTAGCGGGAGCTACGAGCAGTACTTC
CASSARASGSYEQYF
>TRBJ1-3|TRBV10-3|many|NA
TGTGCCATCAGTGAGGAGGGCTCTGGAAACACCATATATTTT
CAISEEGSGNTIYF
>TRBJ1-2|TRBV3-1|many|NA
TGTGCCAGTGGTTACAGGGCATACTATGGCTACACCTTC
CASGYRAYYGYTF
>TRBJ1-2|TRBV2|NA|NA
TGTGCCAGCAGTGGGACTAGCGGGAGAGGTAGTGGCGACCGATTAACTAATGGCTACACCTTC
CASSGTSGRGSGDRLTNGYTF